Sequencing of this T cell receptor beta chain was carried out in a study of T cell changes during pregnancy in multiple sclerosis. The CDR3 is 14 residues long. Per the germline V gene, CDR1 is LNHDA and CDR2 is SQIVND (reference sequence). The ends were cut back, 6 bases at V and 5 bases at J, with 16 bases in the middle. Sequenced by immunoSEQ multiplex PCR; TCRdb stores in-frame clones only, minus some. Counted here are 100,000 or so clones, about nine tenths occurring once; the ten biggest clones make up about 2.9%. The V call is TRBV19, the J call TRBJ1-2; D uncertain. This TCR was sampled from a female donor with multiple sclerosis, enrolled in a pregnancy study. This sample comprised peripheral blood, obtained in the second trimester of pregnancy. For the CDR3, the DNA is TGTGCCAGTAGGGAAGCCAGGATCGCGTATGGCTACACCTTC. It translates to CASREARIAYGYTF.